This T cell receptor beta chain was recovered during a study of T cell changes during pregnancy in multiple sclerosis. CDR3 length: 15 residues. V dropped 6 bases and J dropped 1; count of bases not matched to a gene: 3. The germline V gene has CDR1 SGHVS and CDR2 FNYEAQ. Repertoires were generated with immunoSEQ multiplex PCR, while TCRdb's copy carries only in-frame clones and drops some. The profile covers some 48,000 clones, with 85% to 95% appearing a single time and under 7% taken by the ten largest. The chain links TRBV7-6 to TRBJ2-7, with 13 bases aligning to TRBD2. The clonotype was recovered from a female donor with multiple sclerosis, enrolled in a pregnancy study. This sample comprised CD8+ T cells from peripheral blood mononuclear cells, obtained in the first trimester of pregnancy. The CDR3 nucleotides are TGTGCCAGCAGGGAACTAGCGGGAGGGTCCTACGAGCAGTACTTC. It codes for CASRELAGGSYEQYF.